The 3 T cell receptor beta chains listed next were all sequenced from one sample in a study of PD-L1 blockade in urothelial cancer. Sequenced by immunoSEQ multiplex PCR; TCRdb stores in-frame clones only, minus some. The data hold roughly 39,000 clones, with approximately 90% observed a single time. This sample comprised PBMCs, obtained around atezolizumab (anti-PD-L1) treatment. Receptors were obtained from a man aged 60-69 years with urothelial cancer.

The chain has TRBV2 and TRBJ2-7; 7 nucleotides line up with TRBD2. CDR1 and CDR2 (germline): SNHLY, FYNNEI. The trim removed 1 base at V and 3 bases at J, leaving 6 bases unmatched. The CDR3 consists of 15 residues. CDR3 bases: TGTGCCAGCAGTGAAGAACCAGCGGGGATCTACGAGCAGTACTTC. Encoded protein: CASSEEPAGIYEQYF.

The chain uses TRBV7-2 and TRBJ1-2, with D maybe TRBD1 (6 bases). Between the trimmed V and J ends, which lost 2 bases and 4 bases, there was a span of 14 bases. This CDR3 is 15 amino acids long. Germline CDR1 is SGHTA and CDR2 is FQGNSA. CDR3 nucleotides: TGTGCCAGCAGCTTAACAGGGTTGGAGGCCTATGGCTACACCTTC. Translated, it gives CASSLTGLEAYGYTF.

V and J are TRBV10-1 and TRBJ2-3; no clear D. CDR3 length: 14 amino acids. The V end was cut by 7 bases, the J end by 2 bases, with 13 bases between. In germline, CDR1 is WNHNN, CDR2 SYGVQD (reference sequence). In DNA, the CDR3 is TGCGCCAGCAATGCGGTCTGGCTCACAGATACGCAGTATTTT. It is translated as CASNAVWLTDTQYF.